The source of this T cell receptor (beta chain) is a study of long-term antiretroviral therapy in people with HIV. Background on the study: The 2015 immediate-ART recommendation was preceded by the earliest samples by about a decade. Overall study findings and caveats: Repertoires in HIV (unlike those of controls) had narrower CDR3 length ranges. Relative to transplant donor controls, diversity remained lower despite increasing after ART.

For this clone: What it binds is not known.

Runs used v3.0 of the immunoSEQ assay and were done at survey level. Data came from immunoSEQ multiplex PCR; TCRdb stores just in-frame clones and leaves some out. This table holds about 35,000 clones, 94% found once. This receptor was identified in a woman between 45 and 60 years old with HIV. The material was unsorted PBMCs, obtained 4.1 years after starting antiretroviral therapy.

Written as DNA, the CDR3 is TGTGCCAGCCTCGGACGGGGGGGCAACGAGCAGTACTTC. It yields the protein CASLGRGGNEQYF. The V gene is TRBV2, the J gene TRBJ2-7; 8 nucleotides line up with TRBD2. The trim removed 8 bases at V and 5 bases at J, leaving 8 bases unmatched. Germline lookup yields CDR1 SNHLY and CDR2 FYNNEI. The CDR3 totals 13 residues.